These 26 T cell receptor beta chains were all obtained from the same sample, sequenced in a study of blood T cell repertoires in COVID-19. Repertoires were generated with immunoSEQ multiplex PCR, while TCRdb's copy carries only in-frame clones and drops some. The sample shows 250,000 to 300,000 clones, just under 90% of them seen only once. The specimen was PBMCs or T cells enriched from blood (not recorded which). The receptor set was obtained from a woman aged 60-70 years who had recovered from COVID-19.

This clone showed up just once. CDR3 in DNA: TGCGCCAGCAGAAGGGACAGTCCCTACGAGCAGTACTTC. This codes for CASRRDSPYEQYF. This chain links TRBV5-1 with TRBJ2-7, with 7 bases identical to TRBD1. V lost 5 bases to trimming and J lost 2 bases; unmatched junction nucleotides: 4. The CDR3 has 13 amino acids. Germline CDR1 SGHRS, CDR2 YFSETQ.

The V and J genes are TRBV24-1 and TRBJ1-4; D possibly corresponds to TRBD1 (6 bases). V lost 2 bases and J 2 bases, leaving 17 bases between the germline ends. The CDR3 consists of 18 residues. The germline gives CDR1 KGHDR, CDR2 SFDVKD. CDR3: CATSDWGRGEDTNEKLFF. CDR3 in DNA: TGTGCCACCAGTGATTGGGGCAGGGGAGAAGACACTAATGAAAAACTGTTTTTT.

The rearrangement uses TRBV4-1 and TRBJ2-5, with TRBD2 identical over 11 bases. The CDR3 covers 18 residues. The V and J ends lost 2 bases and 1 base, in that order; junction bases with no gene match: 9. CDR1 is MGHRA, CDR2 YSYEKL, per germline. In nucleotides, the CDR3 is TGCGCCAGCAGCCAATCCCCAATAGCGGGGGGGGCCCAAGAGACCCAGTACTTC. It specifies CASSQSPIAGGAQETQYF.

The V call is TRBV5-8, the J call TRBJ2-5, with 11 bases matching TRBD2. The CDR3 is made up of 17 amino acids. V shed 5 bases, J shed 0 bases, and the junction held 9 bases outside the gene matches. The germline V gene encodes CDR1 SGHTS and CDR2 YDEGEE. Here the CDR3 reads CASREGRTSGYQETQYF. The CDR3 DNA reads TGTGCCAGCAGGGAGGGGAGGACTAGCGGGTACCAAGAGACCCAGTACTTC.

V and J are TRBV27 and TRBJ1-2, with D possibly being TRBD1 (6 bases). Germline assignment: CDR1 MNHEY and CDR2 SMNVEV (reference sequence). Between the trimmed V and J ends, which lost 5 bases and 5 bases, there was a span of 24 bases. CDR3 length equals 17 residues. The CDR3 DNA follows: TGTGCCAGCAGTACCCGGACAGATTCCCTAGTACCTTATGGCTACACCTTC. Translating it yields CASSTRTDSLVPYGYTF.

This clone was seen only once. The V gene is TRBV4-2, the J gene TRBJ1-1; tentatively, D is TRBD1 (5 bases). This CDR3 spans 14 amino acids. Germline CDR1 and CDR2: LGHNA and YNFKEQ. Trimming pared 3 bases from V and 3 bases from J, leaving 11 bases between. The CDR3 spells CASSQADSYTEAFF. The CDR3, as DNA: TGTGCCAGCAGCCAGGCAGACAGTTACACTGAAGCTTTCTTT.

The genes are TRBV2 and TRBJ1-5, with D unresolved. The CDR3 sequence is 15 residues long. V lost 4 bases to trimming and J lost 1 base, with 11 bases between them. Germline V lookup: CDR1 SNHLY, CDR2 FYNNEI. DNA for the CDR3: TGTGCCAGCAGTGTGGAGAGGGTGAGCAATCAGCCCCAGCATTTT. Translation: CASSVERVSNQPQHF.

The rearrangement uses TRBV4-1 and TRBJ1-3, with a possible D match to TRBD1 (6 bases). V was trimmed by 2 bases and J by 16 bases, leaving 12 bases between them. CDR1 is MGHRA and CDR2 is YSYEKL in the germline V gene. The CDR3 is 11 residues long. The CDR3 coding sequence is TGCGCCAGCAGCCAATCCCGGACAGTTTATTTT. Translating gives CASSQSRTVYF.

The chain joins TRBV12-5 to TRBJ1-5; 12 nucleotides agree with TRBD1. CDR1 is LGHNT, CDR2 FRNRAP, per germline. CDR3 size: 16 residues. After removal of 4 bases from V and 6 bases from J, the junction contained 7 bases not matched to a gene. CDR3 region: CASGSRDRGLFQPQHF. CDR3 sequence (DNA): TGTGCTAGTGGTTCCCGGGACAGGGGGCTTTTTCAGCCCCAGCATTTT.

This chain joins TRBV7-9 and TRBJ1-2, with 7 nucleotides matching TRBD1. Germline CDR1 reads SEHNR; CDR2 reads FQNEAQ (reference sequence). This CDR3 is 13 amino acids long. Trimming at V came to 4 bases and at J to 9 bases, leaving 8 bases not matched to a gene. The CDR3 spells CASSSRGATSYTF. DNA of the CDR3: TGTGCCAGCAGCTCCAGGGGGGCCACTAGCTACACCTTC.

This sequence joins TRBV5-1 and TRBJ2-2; TRBD2 aligns across 9 bases. Per the germline V gene, CDR1 is SGHRS and CDR2 is YFSETQ. V was clipped by 6 bases and J by 6 bases; unmatched bases: 6. There are 14 residues in the CDR3. As DNA, the CDR3 is TGCGCCAGCACTGAGACTAGCGGACCCGGGGAGCTGTTTTTT. Amino acid sequence: CASTETSGPGELFF. Based on the CDR3 plus reference TRBV5-1 and TRBJ2-2, the full variable domain is KAGVTQTPRYLIKTRGQQVTLSCSPISGHRSVSWYQQTPGQGLQFLFEYFSETQRNKGNFPGRFSGRQFSNSRSEMNVSTLELGDSALYLCASTETSGPGELFFGEGSRLTVL.

This CDR3 is CASSPRDRGLHYGYTF. CDR3 DNA sequence: TGTGCCAGCAGCCCCCGGGACAGGGGTCTTCACTATGGCTACACCTTC. V usage is TRBV9 and J usage is TRBJ1-2; 10 nucleotides line up with TRBD1. This CDR3 is built from 16 residues. Germline CDR1 SGDLS, CDR2 YYNGEE. The V gene end was trimmed by 4 bases and the J gene end by 3 bases; junction bases not matched to a gene: 9. The variable domain in full, with the rest retrieved from reference TRBV9 and TRBJ1-2, is DSGVTQTPKHLITATGQRVTLRCSPRSGDLSVYWYQQSLDQGLQFLIQYYNGEERAKGNILERFSAQQFPDLHSELNLSSLELGDSALYFCASSPRDRGLHYGYTFGSGTRLTVV.

This chain uses TRBV27 with TRBJ1-2; TRBD1 matches at 9 bases. Germline CDR1 reads MNHEY; CDR2 reads SMNVEV (reference sequence). This CDR3 comprises 12 residues. The trim removed 8 bases at V and 8 bases at J, leaving 6 bases unmatched. The CDR3 DNA follows: TGTGCCAGCTCACAGGGGGCGCACGGCTACACCTTC. Its protein product is CASSQGAHGYTF.

The chain links TRBV11-1 to TRBJ2-1, with TRBD1 matching over 8 bases. The CDR3 totals 16 residues. In germline, CDR1 is SGHAT, CDR2 FQDESV (reference sequence). The ends lost 4 bases at V and 5 bases at J; junction bases unmatched: 10. CDR3 coding DNA: TGTGCCAGCAGCTGGCACCGGGACAGGCTCGACAATGAGCAGTTCTTC. Translated: CASSWHRDRLDNEQFF.

This chain joins TRBV28 and TRBJ1-5; weak D call: TRBD1 (5 bases). Trimming left V 6 bases short and J 4 bases short, with 7 bases between. The CDR3 spans 12 residues. Germline assignment: CDR1 MDHEN and CDR2 SYDVKM. This CDR3 reads CASRQVNQPQHF. The CDR3 DNA follows: TGTGCCAGCAGACAGGTAAATCAGCCCCAGCATTTT.

The chain recombines TRBV5-1 with TRBJ2-7, with 12 bases lining up with TRBD2. V trimming: 2 bases; J trimming: 5 bases; junction bases outside the gene matches: 2. Germline V gene lookup returns CDR1 SGHRS and CDR2 YFSETQ. The CDR3 covers 14 residues. CDR3 amino acids: CASSLLAGGDEQYF. CDR3 in DNA: TGCGCCAGCAGCTTACTAGCGGGGGGCGACGAGCAGTACTTC.

This clone was counted a single time. The DNA for the CDR3 is TGTGCCACTCTGCTACGGGACAGGGGCGATAGCTCCTATAATTCACCCCTCCACTTT. Its translation is CATLLRDRGDSSYNSPLHF. The chain combines TRBV7-9 with TRBJ1-6, with 10 nucleotides matching TRBD1. Germline-derived CDR1 and CDR2 are SEHNR and FQNEAQ (reference sequence). The CDR3 length is 19 residues. V shed 10 bases and J 0 bases; nucleotides not matched to a gene: 15.

The chain is built from TRBV7-9 and TRBJ1-2; 9 bases fit TRBD1. The CDR3 contains 15 residues. Losses at the gene ends were 5 bases for V and 6 bases for J; bases not matched to a gene: 10. The germline V gene encodes CDR1 SEHNR and CDR2 FQNEAQ (reference sequence). The CDR3 nucleotides are TGTGCCAGCAGCCCACTATCGGACAGGGGTCATGGCTACACCTTC. Amino acids: CASSPLSDRGHGYTF.

The chain is built from TRBV10-3 and TRBJ1-1; D is uncertain. The CDR3 is 15 residues long. CDR1 and CDR2 from the germline V gene are ENHRY and SYGVKD. Trimming left V 3 bases short and J 4 bases short, with 15 bases between. The CDR3, as DNA: TGTGCCATCAGTGACGGGCGGGAGATGGGCACTGAAGCTTTCTTT. Translated, it gives CAISDGREMGTEAFF.

The chain couples TRBV5-6 to TRBJ1-4; D remains unclear. The germline gives CDR1 SGHDT, CDR2 YYEEEE. The CDR3 runs 14 residues. V lost 0 bases and J lost 10, with 13 bases in between. CDR3 in amino acids: CASSLASGGVKLFF. The CDR3 coding sequence is TGTGCCAGCAGCTTGGCTTCCGGCGGGGTAAAACTGTTTTTT.

The chain couples TRBV18 to TRBJ2-7; 7 bases are a match to TRBD1. The germline V gene encodes CDR1 KGHSH and CDR2 LQKENI. The CDR3 has 15 residues. V trimming: 3 bases; J trimming: 7 bases; junction bases outside the gene matches: 12. The CDR3 sequence is CASSPPQGDKGEQYF. The CDR3 DNA reads TGTGCCAGCTCACCCCCCCAGGGGGATAAGGGGGAGCAGTACTTC.

Only a few counts were recorded for this clone. The rearrangement links TRBV18 to TRBJ1-4; D gene uncertain. This CDR3 is built from 14 residues. Germline-derived CDR1 and CDR2 are KGHSH and LQKENI. V lost 1 base to trimming and J lost 8 bases, with 11 bases between them. CDR3 residues: CASSPRPEREKLFF. For the CDR3, the DNA is TGTGCCAGCTCACCACGGCCAGAACGAGAAAAACTGTTTTTT.

The J gene is TRBJ2-1, the V gene TRBV2, with D tentatively TRBD2 (5 bases). This CDR3 has 15 amino acids. Trimming left V 2 bases short and J 4 bases short, with 12 bases between. Germline V lookup: CDR1 SNHLY, CDR2 FYNNEI. The CDR3 region is CASSESAEVYNEQFF. Here the CDR3 DNA reads TGTGCCAGCAGTGAATCAGCGGAGGTATACAATGAGCAGTTCTTC.

The chain has TRBV9 and TRBJ2-3; 13 nucleotides align to TRBD2. The CDR3 is 16 residues long. V lost 3 bases, J lost 0 bases, and 1 base stayed unmatched. Germline V CDR1 and CDR2: SGDLS, YYNGEE. In nucleotides, the CDR3 is TGTGCCAGCAGCGCGGGACTAGCGGGAAGCACAGATACGCAGTATTTT. Protein product: CASSAGLAGSTDTQYF.

The chain links TRBV30 to TRBJ2-7, with 10 nucleotides matching TRBD2. The CDR3 covers 13 residues. CDR1 is GTSNPN, CDR2 SVGIG, per germline (reference sequence). Germline trimming cut 4 bases from V and 5 bases from J; bases unmatched to any gene: 5. The CDR3: CAWIPSGGHEQYF. For the CDR3, the DNA is TGTGCCTGGATTCCTAGCGGGGGTCACGAGCAGTACTTC. The full variable domain, completed using reference TRBV30 and TRBJ2-7, is SQTIHQWPATLVQPVGSPLSLECTVEGTSNPNLYWYRQAAGRGLQLLFYSVGIGQISSEVPQNLSASRPQDRQFILSSKKLLLSDSGFYLCAWIPSGGHEQYFGPGTRLTVT.

The gene calls are TRBV4-1 and TRBJ2-7; 9 positions match TRBD1. The germline CDR1 and CDR2 sequences are MGHRA and YSYEKL. V lost 1 base and J lost 9; bases outside the gene matches: 10. The CDR3 has 15 residues. CDR3 sequence reads: CASSQVSGTGSGQYF. CDR3 DNA sequence: TGCGCCAGCAGCCAAGTCTCCGGGACAGGGTCTGGGCAGTACTTC.